The rows below give T cell receptor beta chains drawn from one sample of a study of T cell responses to AZD1222 COVID-19 vaccine. Measured with immunoSEQ multiplex PCR; TCRdb has only the in-frame clones, and not every one. The table includes 140,000 to 150,000 clones, about 92% detected once. The sample was peripheral blood, taken on day 0 of AZD1222 vaccination. Every receptor here comes from an adult in good health. The conserved cysteine and the conserved F or W are not part of the CDR3 here.

len | j_gene | v_gene | CDR3aa
11 | TRBJ1-1 | TRBV5-4 | ASSLGGRSEAF
12 | TRBJ1-5 | TRBV7-8 | ASSLEGKDQPQH
15 | TRBJ1-3 | TRBV2 | ASSDTGLVFSGNTIY
12 | TRBJ1-1 | TRBV6-5 | ASRGQGDLTEAF
12 | TRBJ2-7 | TRBV5-4 | ASSHGDSTYEQY
11 | TRBJ1-2 | TRBV11-1 | ASSSRTAYGYT
14 | TRBJ1-2 | TRBV5-1 | ASSSNRQGYNYGYT
13 | TRBJ2-2 | TRBV6-2/TRBV6-3 | ASSLLASNTGELF
11 | TRBJ2-7 | TRBV7-8 | ASSLDGGSEQY
13 | TRBJ2-3 | TRBV7-2 | ASSLGGQSTDTQY
11 | TRBJ2-1 | TRBV7-3 | ASSPSTGGKQF
12 | TRBJ2-7 | TRBV10-3 | AISGSGGPYEQY
14 | TRBJ2-5 | TRBV6-6 | ASSSQGATGVKTQY
11 | TRBJ2-7 | TRBV18 | ASSPTSTNEQY
14 | TRBJ1-1 | TRBV11-2 | ASSLFGQGRGTEAF
12 | TRBJ1-3 | TRBV7-8 | ASSLPGGGNTIY
11 | TRBJ2-7 | TRBV19 | ASSPPGSYEQY
11 | TRBJ1-1 | TRBV6-5 | ASSPGVWAEAF
14 | TRBJ2-5 | TRBV5-6 | ASSLNTGGSQETQY
13 | TRBJ2-5 | TRBV5-1 | ASSLAAIDQETQY
10 | TRBJ1-4 | TRBV2 | ASTLDSEKLF
13 | TRBJ1-2 | TRBV3-1/TRBV3-2 | ASSQVRQGDYGYT
13 | TRBJ2-7 | TRBV9 | ASSASWDRGPEQY
10 | TRBJ1-1 | TRBV25-1 | ATNTGDTEAF
11 | TRBJ1-1 | TRBV5-5 | ASSLVPGTEAF
12 | TRBJ1-5 | TRBV9 | ASSVGGDNQPQH
14 | TRBJ1-2 | TRBV21-1 | ASSKDARSIGYGYT
11 | TRBJ2-7 | TRBV2 | ASTTQGRYEQY
11 | TRBJ2-7 | TRBV3-1/TRBV3-2 | ASSQNRVGEQY
13 | TRBJ1-1 | TRBV6-5 | ASSYGGIRNTEAF
12 | TRBJ2-3 | TRBV6-5 | ASSGVSGRDTQY
14 | TRBJ1-6 | TRBV7-9 | ASGEGNPGGNSPLH
15 | TRBJ1-5 | TRBV19 | ASSMRGQAYSNQPQH
11 | TRBJ1-1 | TRBV2 | ASIGGLNTEAF
11 | TRBJ2-7 | TRBV2 | ASSESPGHEQY
12 | TRBJ2-7 | TRBV23-1 | ASSQSGEAYEQY
13 | TRBJ1-6 | TRBV5-6 | ASTFLGSENSPLH
13 | TRBJ2-7 | TRBV19 | ASSIGTGEAYEQY
13 | TRBJ2-7 | TRBV11-2 | ASSLEVGGAYEQY
12 | TRBJ2-7 | TRBV12-5 | ASGSGQGYYEQY
11 | TRBJ1-5 | TRBV19 | ATRRGFNQPQH
14 | TRBJ2-2 | TRBV6-6 | ASSYSSSYLTGELF
11 | TRBJ1-2 | TRBV24-1 | ATSEGTGGGYT
10 | TRBJ1-1 | TRBV5-1 | ASTALNTEAF
14 | TRBJ2-1 | TRBV7-2 | ASSLAYSGGYNEQF
12 | TRBJ1-2 | TRBV25-1 | ASRGGDIDYGYT
13 | TRBJ1-3 | TRBV2 | ASSDQGGTGNTIY
15 | TRBJ2-7 | TRBV6-4 | ASSPKRLRGSSYEQY
13 | TRBJ1-1 | TRBV14 | ASSQRTALGTEAF
11 | TRBJ1-1 | TRBV7-9 | ASTKTGGAEAF
11 | TRBJ2-7 | TRBV6-5 | ASSYGSLYEQY
12 | TRBJ1-2 | TRBV6-4 | ASRAIQGIGGYT
12 | TRBJ2-7 | TRBV27 | ASSPGQTIYEQY
12 | TRBJ1-1 | TRBV6-5 | ASILRGLTGEAF
12 | TRBJ2-1 | TRBV6-5 | ASRGPSSYNEQF
12 | TRBJ1-1 | TRBV3-1/TRBV3-2 | ASSLKTGPPEAF
14 | TRBJ2-7 | TRBV13 | ASSDARDRGNYEQY